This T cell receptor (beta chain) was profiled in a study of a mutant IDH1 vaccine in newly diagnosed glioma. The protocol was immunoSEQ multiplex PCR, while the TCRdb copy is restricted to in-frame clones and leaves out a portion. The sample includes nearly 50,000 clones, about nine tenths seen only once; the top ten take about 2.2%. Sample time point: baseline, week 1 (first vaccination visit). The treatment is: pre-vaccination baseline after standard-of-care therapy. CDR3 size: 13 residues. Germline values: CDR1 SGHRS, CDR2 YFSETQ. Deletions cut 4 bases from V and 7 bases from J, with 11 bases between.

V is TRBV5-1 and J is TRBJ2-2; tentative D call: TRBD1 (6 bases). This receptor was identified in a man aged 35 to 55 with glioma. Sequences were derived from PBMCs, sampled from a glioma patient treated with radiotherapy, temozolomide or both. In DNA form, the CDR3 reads TGCGCCAGCAGCCCTACAGGGATCGGGGAGCTGTTTTTT. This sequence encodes CASSPTGIGELFF.